This passage covers 13 T cell receptor beta chains from one sample sequenced in a study of blood T cell repertoires in COVID-19 (dated by TCRdb to 2018 to 2020). The library was prepared using the immunoSEQ multiplex PCR assay. TCRdb stores this immuneACCESS table with in-frame sequences only. Part of the clones is absent; in the studies checked, under half of the shortfall reflects unresolved V genes, and no reason is known for the rest. Recorded for this sample are hundreds of thousands of clones; approximately 89% of them occurred a single time. The ten largest make up roughly 6% of the sample. The source material was peripheral blood. The receptors stem from a woman aged 25-40 years with COVID-19, enrolled during active disease.

The chain is built from TRBV6-5 and TRBJ2-1; 7 nucleotides match TRBD2. Trimming removed 6 bases from V and 8 bases from J; junction bases left unmatched: 4. The CDR3 has 12 amino acids. Germline V gene sequence: CDR1 MNHEY, CDR2 SVGAGI. The DNA for the CDR3 is TGTGCCAGCAGCCGCGCGGGAGATGAGCAGTTCTTC. Protein: CASSRAGDEQFF.

The chain has TRBV7-9 and TRBJ2-3, with D hard to call. Germline V gene sequence: CDR1 SEHNR, CDR2 FQNEAQ (reference sequence). The V end lost 5 bases, the J end lost 2 bases, and 14 bases lay between the germline ends. The CDR3 is 15 amino acids. The CDR3, as DNA: TGTGCCAGCAGCGTTAGCCGCACCCCCACAGATACGCAGTATTTT. Amino acid sequence: CASSVSRTPTDTQYF.

This chain uses TRBV18 with TRBJ2-2; D unclear. CDR3 length equals 13 residues. The germline gives CDR1 KGHSH, CDR2 LQKENI. V gave up 6 bases and J gave up 2 bases, with 7 bases separating them. CDR3 DNA: TGTGCCAGCTCGCACGGTAACACCGGGGAGCTGTTTTTT. It yields the protein CASSHGNTGELFF.

This chain uses TRBV10-3 with TRBJ2-7; 12 bases line up with TRBD1. V shed 6 bases, J shed 6 bases, and the junction held 3 bases outside the gene matches. Germline V gives CDR1 ENHRY, CDR2 SYGVKD. CDR3 length equals 13 residues. This chain's CDR3 is CAIRGQGAVEQYV. CDR3 sequence (DNA): TGTGCCATCAGGGGACAGGGGGCCGTCGAGCAGTACGTC.

The chain joins TRBV5-1 to TRBJ1-6; TRBD1 aligns across 7 bases. The CDR3 totals 16 residues. The V segment lost 4 bases and the J segment 6 bases; nucleotides outside the gene matches: 10. Germline-derived CDR1 and CDR2 are SGHRS and YFSETQ. The CDR3 nucleotides read TGCGCCAGCAGCCTGGGCCGTGGGACAGCTAATTCACCCCTCCACTTT. This codes for CASSLGRGTANSPLHF.

CDR3 nucleotide sequence: TGTGCCAGCAGCCAAGCTCGTAGAGGCAATGAGCAGTTCTTC. Translated: CASSQARRGNEQFF. The chain combines TRBV4-2 with TRBJ2-1; D is undetermined. Germline-derived CDR1 and CDR2 are LGHNA and YNFKEQ. Trimming shortened V by 1 base and J by 6 bases, and 10 bases separated the two germline ends. There are 14 residues in the CDR3.

The J gene is TRBJ1-3, the V gene TRBV7-2; 8 bases align to TRBD1. With 5 bases clipped from V and 2 bases from J, the junction kept 2 bases outside the gene matches. This CDR3 region has 14 residues. CDR1 and CDR2 (germline): SGHTA, FQGNSA. CDR3 coding DNA: TGTGCCAGCAGCCCGACAGGGGCTGGAAACACCATATATTTT. Residues: CASSPTGAGNTIYF.

This chain uses TRBV28 with TRBJ2-7; 8 positions agree with TRBD1. The ends lost 2 bases at V and 1 base at J; junction bases unmatched: 7. Germline lookup yields CDR1 MDHEN and CDR2 SYDVKM. This CDR3 contains 16 residues. The CDR3 loop reads CASSLGGTGASYEQYF. CDR3 DNA sequence: TGTGCCAGCAGTTTAGGGGGGACAGGTGCTTCCTACGAGCAGTACTTC.

J is TRBJ2-5 and V is TRBV29-1; 8 bases align to TRBD1. CDR3 size: 13 residues. Trimming removed 5 bases from V and 2 bases from J; junction bases left unmatched: 4. Per germline, CDR1 SQVTM and CDR2 ANQGSEA. CDR3 coding DNA: TGCAGCGTTCGCCAGGGGGCTCAAGAGACCCAGTACTTC. Translated: CSVRQGAQETQYF.

This clone has only a few counts. V is TRBV6-2 or TRBV6-3 and J is TRBJ1-2; no definite D call. The CDR3 runs 15 residues. V was pared by 0 bases and J by 2 bases, with 10 bases between. The germline V gene encodes CDR1 MNHEY and CDR2 SVGEGT. The CDR3: CASSYSPVWNYGYTF. The CDR3 DNA follows: TGTGCCAGCAGTTACTCCCCGGTATGGAACTATGGCTACACCTTC.

The CDR3 loop reads CASSSTGAAGNTIYF. Written as DNA, the CDR3 is TGTGCCAGTAGTAGCACAGGGGCTGCTGGAAACACCATATATTTT. This chain connects TRBV19 to TRBJ1-3; TRBD1 matches 7 bases. Unmatched junction bases numbered 5, after V lost 4 bases and J lost 2 bases. The V gene's germline CDR1 is LNHDA and CDR2 SQIVND (reference sequence). The CDR3 spans 15 residues.

With respect to this clone: A junction end diverges from the germline sequence, so it may reflect a read error. CDR3: CASSPGQSPIQTQYF. CDR3 DNA sequence: TGTGCTAGCAGTCCGGGTCAGTCTCCTATCCAGACCCAGTACTTC. The chain is built from TRBV7-7 and TRBJ2-5; no firm D call. The length of the CDR3 is 15 residues. Germline V gene sequence: CDR1 SSHAT, CDR2 FNYEAQ (reference sequence).

The DNA for the CDR3 is TGTGCCAGCAGTCCCGACGGCGGGGCCTATGGCTACACCTTC. It encodes CASSPDGGAYGYTF. The chain carries TRBV5-6 and TRBJ1-2; D might be TRBD1 (5 bases). Germline CDR1 is SGHDT and CDR2 is YYEEEE. The V end lost 5 bases, the J end lost 4 bases, and 15 bases lay between the germline ends. The CDR3 length is 14 residues.